One and the same sample provided the 16 T cell receptor beta chains below, sequenced in a study of T cell clonality in common variable immunodeficiency. Points from the study as a whole: Fewer deletions and N-nucleotide insertions were reportedly seen in common variable immunodeficiency TCR beta sequences.

Their specific antigens are unknown. Libraries were prepared by immunoSEQ multiplex PCR; TCRdb keeps only in-frame clonotypes and omits some of them. The sample shows about 21,000 clones, none of them appearing just once. Sequenced input: peripheral blood mononuclear cells. These receptors were collected from a human donor with common variable immunodeficiency.

This clone was seen ten or more times. The CDR3 extends 3 residues past the end of the read, so its final part is completed from the germline J gene. The V gene is TRBV7-2, the J gene TRBJ1-1; D uncertain. The CDR3 has 14 residues. Germline V gene lookup returns CDR1 SGHTA and CDR2 FQGNSA. The V end lost 5 bases, the J end lost 2 bases, and 12 bases lay between the germline ends. The CDR3 is CASSRDLLNTEAFF. The part of the CDR3 DNA that was read is TGTGCCAGCAGCCGCGACCTACTAAACACTGAA.

This clone was observed many times. The read halts 3 residues ahead of the CDR3 end, with the missing end drawn from the germline J gene. The V and J genes are TRBV5-1 and TRBJ2-3, with 9 bases lining up with TRBD2. The CDR3 has 14 residues. CDR1 SGHRS and CDR2 YFSETQ come from the germline V gene. The J segment lost 3 bases and the V segment lost 7 bases, leaving 6 bases of the junction unmatched. This CDR3 is CASGGTSSTDTQYF. The part of the CDR3 DNA that was read is TGCGCCAGCGGGGGGACTAGCTCGACAGATACG.

Many counts were recorded for this clone. The observed sequence ends 3 residues before the CDR3 terminus, with the missing tail filled in from the germline J gene. V gene TRBV12-3 or TRBV12-4 combines with J gene TRBJ1-5; D ambiguous. V shed 5 bases and J shed 4 bases, with 6 bases lying between them. The CDR3 has 12 residues. The CDR3 sequence: CASSRLNQPQHF. The CDR3 DNA, read in part, is TGTGCCAGCAGTCGGTTGAATCAGCCC.

Many counts were recorded for this clone. The read gets to within 3 residues of the CDR3 end, and the germline J gene fills in the rest. This chain connects TRBV5-6 to TRBJ1-4, with D maybe TRBD1 (5 bases). CDR3 length: 15 amino acids. Per germline, CDR1 SGHDT and CDR2 YYEEEE. V was pared by 1 base and J by 0 bases, with 7 bases between. The CDR3 loop reads CASSLWGATNEKLFF. The CDR3 DNA, read in part, is TGTGCCAGCAGCTTGTGGGGGGCAACTAATGAAAAA.

This clone was counted at least ten times. The read gets to within 3 residues of the CDR3 end, and the germline J gene fills in the rest. The rearrangement uses TRBV11-3 and TRBJ1-2; D is uncertain. Per the germline V gene, CDR1 is SGHNT and CDR2 is YENEEA. The CDR3 is made up of 13 amino acids. V was pared by 1 base and J by 7 bases, with 10 bases between. The sequenced CDR3 bases are TGTGCCAGCAGCTTAGCATCAGGTAGTGGC. Amino acids: CASSLASGSG. The whole CDR3 region reads CASSLASGSGYTF.

This clone was recorded at least ten times. CDR3: CASSSRTSGDNEQFF. The CDR3 bases that were read are TGTGCCAGCAGCTCGCGGACTAGCGGTGACAATGAG. This chain uses TRBV7-7 with TRBJ2-1, with 10 positions matching TRBD2. With the read ending 3 residues before the CDR3 end, the germline J gene is used to fill in that end. Germline V CDR1 and CDR2: SSHAT, FNYEAQ (reference sequence). This CDR3 region has 15 residues. The ends lost 4 bases at V and 5 bases at J; junction bases unmatched: 5.

At least ten counts were recorded for this clone. A much larger clonotype is one base distant, so this may be a read error. The missing CDR3 end, 3 residues past where the read stops, is filled in from the germline J gene. Other DNA sequences within the sample encode an identical CDR3. The chain links TRBV7-2 to TRBJ2-2; D is possibly TRBD2 (6 bases). The CDR3 totals 15 residues. Per the germline V gene, CDR1 is SGHTA and CDR2 is FQGNSA. The sequenced part of the CDR3 DNA is TGTGCCAGCACCTTAGGGATCCCCCGGGGGGGGGAG. It translates to CASTLGIPRGGE. The full CDR3 is CASTLGIPRGGELFF.

This clone was counted many times. Read sequence stops 3 residues before the CDR3 end, and the germline J gene provides the missing end. This sequence joins TRBV20-1 and TRBJ2-7; perhaps TRBD2 as D (7 bases). The CDR3 sequence is 14 residues long. From germline, CDR1 is DFQATT and CDR2 SNEGSKA (reference sequence). V was shortened by 0 bases and J by 5 bases, with 14 bases between the two germline ends. The chain's CDR3 is CSARDRGAKNEQYF. The part of the CDR3 DNA that was read is TGCAGTGCTAGAGATCGGGGGGCGAAGAACGAG.

This clone has a count of ten or more. Read sequence stops 3 residues before the CDR3 end, and the germline J gene provides the missing end. This rearrangement joins TRBV5-1 to TRBJ2-2; TRBD2 agrees at 7 bases. This CDR3 comprises 16 residues. The germline CDR1 and CDR2 sequences are SGHRS and YFSETQ. Losses at the gene ends were 4 bases for V and 2 bases for J; bases not matched to a gene: 8. CDR3 amino acids: CASSAPGLFNTGELFF. The sequenced part of the CDR3 DNA is TGCGCCAGCAGCGCACCGGGACTATTCAACACCGGGGAG.

With regard to this clone: The read halts 3 residues ahead of the CDR3 end, with the missing end drawn from the germline J gene. V usage is TRBV6-2 or TRBV6-3 and J usage is TRBJ1-1, with D perhaps matching TRBD1 (5 bases). Deletions cut 1 base from V and 6 bases from J, with 15 bases between. The germline V gene encodes CDR1 MNHEY and CDR2 SVGEGT. The CDR3 contains 15 residues. Incomplete CDR3 DNA: TGTGCCAGCAGTTACTTCGGGGGAGGCGAGGCTGAA. It encodes CASSYFGGGEAE. The full CDR3 protein is CASSYFGGGEAEAFF.

This clone was detected many times. The read gets to within 3 residues of the CDR3 end, and the germline J gene fills in the rest. This chain connects TRBV7-8 to TRBJ2-7, with 8 bases identical to TRBD2. Trimming removed 2 bases from V and 2 bases from J; junction bases left unmatched: 5. The CDR3 contains 15 residues. Per germline, CDR1 SGHVS and CDR2 FQNEAQ. The sequenced CDR3 bases are TGTGCCAGCAGCTTAATCGGGGGGGCCACCTACGAG. This encodes CASSLIGGATYE. The CDR3 reads in full as CASSLIGGATYEQYF. Full variable domain (missing parts from reference TRBV7-8 and TRBJ2-7): GAGVSQSPRYKVAKRGQDVALRCDPISGHVSLFWYQQALGQGPEFLTYFQNEAQLDKSGLPSDRFFAERPEGSVSTLKIQRTQQEDSAVYLCASSLIGGATYEQYFGPGTRLTVT.

This clone was seen ten or more times. Read coverage stops 3 residues before the CDR3 terminus; the germline J gene supplies the remainder. The chain is built from TRBV19 and TRBJ2-1; possibly TRBD1 for D (5 bases). V was trimmed by 3 bases and J by 7 bases, leaving 13 bases between them. CDR3 length: 14 residues. Germline CDR1 LNHDA, CDR2 SQIVND (reference sequence). CDR3 bases read: TGTGCCAGTAGTATTATGGGGCATTTAAATGAG. Translated, it gives CASSIMGHLNE. The full CDR3 protein reads CASSIMGHLNEQFF. Variable domain in full (rest from reference TRBV19 and TRBJ2-1): DGGITQSPKYLFRKEGQNVTLSCEQNLNHDAMYWYRQDPGQGLRLIYYSQIVNDFQKGDIAEGYSVSREKKESFPLTVTSAQKNPTAFYLCASSIMGHLNEQFFGPGTRLTVL.

In its sample, this clone was seen many times. The sequenced fragment ends 3 residues before the CDR3 boundary, so the rest is inferred from the germline J gene. The chain recombines TRBV7-8 with TRBJ2-7, with a tentative D call TRBD2 (5 bases). There are 13 residues in the CDR3. CDR1 SGHVS and CDR2 FQNEAQ come from the germline V gene. Trimming pared 4 bases from V and 1 base from J, leaving 8 bases between. The CDR3 sequence: CASSSRRSYEQYF. The sequenced CDR3 bases are TGTGCCAGCAGCTCGCGGAGGTCCTACGAG.

This clone has a count of ten or more. The CDR3 end lies 3 residues beyond the end of the read and is filled in from the germline J gene. The chain combines TRBV19 with TRBJ2-1, with D tentatively TRBD2 (5 bases). The CDR3 loop spans 13 amino acids. V was trimmed by 3 bases and J by 8 bases, leaving 11 bases between them. CDR1 and CDR2 (germline): LNHDA, SQIVND (reference sequence). CDR3 DNA (partial): TGTGCCAGTAGTATCCCCAGCGGCCATGAG. The encoded protein is CASSIPSGHE. The full-length CDR3 reads as CASSIPSGHEQFF.

At least ten counts were recorded for this clone. The CDR3 goes on 3 residues after the read ends, and that part is filled in from the germline J gene. This chain uses TRBV2 with TRBJ2-7, with a tentative D call TRBD1 (7 bases). Germline CDR1 and CDR2: SNHLY and FYNNEI. The CDR3 is made up of 15 amino acids. Trimming pared 5 bases from V and 1 base from J, leaving 15 bases between. This CDR3 is CASSPDRAGSYEQYF. Partial CDR3 DNA: TGTGCCAGCAGTCCAGACAGGGCGGGGTCCTACGAG.

This clone was recorded at least ten times. From the germline J gene comes the end of the CDR3, since the read stops 3 residues before it. The chain links TRBV20-1 to TRBJ2-7, with 10 bases fitting TRBD1. Trimming took 4 bases from V and 5 from J; bases not matched to a gene: 11. The CDR3 spans 15 residues. Germline V lookup: CDR1 DFQATT, CDR2 SNEGSKA (reference sequence). The CDR3 bases that were read are TGCAGTGCTACGCGATTTCTGGGACAGGGGAACGAG. Translation: CSATRFLGQGNE. The CDR3 in its entirety is CSATRFLGQGNEQYF.